Listed below are T cell receptor beta chains from one sample, sequenced in a study of control samples from healthy donors and cancer patients. Data came from immunoSEQ multiplex PCR; TCRdb stores just in-frame clones and leaves some out. The sample consists of some 87,000 clones, around 83% of them appearing once. The specimen sequenced was PBMCs. These receptors all stem from a man aged 60-69 years with head and neck cancer. The CDR3 runs from the conserved cysteine through the conserved F or W. Fields, in order: D gene, clone size, V gene, J gene, CDR3 DNA, CDR3 protein. D genes are given only for firm matches. Some rows have no size entry. The others give once, few or many, or a class for an expanded clone.

d_call: -
clone_size: -
v_call: TRBV5-1
j_call: TRBJ2-5
cdr3_nt: TGCGCCAGCAGCTTGGGACGGGGCGGCGTCCAAGAGACCCAGTACTTC
cdr3_aa: CASSLGRGGVQETQYF

d_call: -
clone_size: once
v_call: TRBV27
j_call: TRBJ2-1
cdr3_nt: TGTGCCAGCAGTTACTCGAGTAGGGGGGGGAATGAGCAGTTCTTC
cdr3_aa: CASSYSSRGGNEQFF

d_call: -
clone_size: once
v_call: TRBV28
j_call: TRBJ1-2
cdr3_nt: TGTGCCAGCAGGGCGGCGGCTAACTATGGCTACACCTTC
cdr3_aa: CASRAAANYGYTF

d_call: TRBD2
clone_size: -
v_call: TRBV7-9
j_call: TRBJ2-1
cdr3_nt: TGTGCCAGCAGGCAGACTAGCGGGAGGGGTGATAGCTCCTACAATGAGCAGTTCTTC
cdr3_aa: CASRQTSGRGDSSYNEQFF

d_call: -
clone_size: -
v_call: TRBV18
j_call: TRBJ1-4
cdr3_nt: TGTGCCAGCTCACCTCGCGGGAATGAAAAACTGTTTTTT
cdr3_aa: CASSPRGNEKLFF

d_call: -
clone_size: -
v_call: TRBV3-1/TRBV3-2
j_call: TRBJ2-3
cdr3_nt: TGTGCCAGCAGCCTTCAAGGGGGGATGGGAGATACGCAGTATTTT
cdr3_aa: CASSLQGGMGDTQYF

d_call: TRBD2
clone_size: once
v_call: TRBV29-1
j_call: TRBJ2-7
cdr3_nt: TGCAGTGCCCAAGAATTAAGAAGCGGGAGAGGTATAAACGAGCAGTACTTC
cdr3_aa: CSAQELRSGRGINEQYF

d_call: -
clone_size: once
v_call: TRBV29-1
j_call: TRBJ1-5
cdr3_nt: TGCAGCGTTGAAGCGGGCCGGGATCAGCCCCAGCATTTT
cdr3_aa: CSVEAGRDQPQHF

d_call: -
clone_size: -
v_call: TRBV29-1
j_call: TRBJ2-5
cdr3_nt: TGCAGCGGGGGGTTCGAGACCCAGTACTTC
cdr3_aa: CSGGFETQYF

d_call: -
clone_size: few
v_call: TRBV14
j_call: TRBJ2-1
cdr3_nt: TGTGCCAGCAGCCAGTTTTCAGACTACAATGAGCAGTTCTTC
cdr3_aa: CASSQFSDYNEQFF

d_call: -
clone_size: -
v_call: TRBV24-1
j_call: TRBJ2-5
cdr3_nt: TGTGCCACCAGTGATTTTAGTTGGGCAGGCTTCAGGGAGACCCAGTACTTC
cdr3_aa: CATSDFSWAGFRETQYF

d_call: -
clone_size: -
v_call: TRBV5-1
j_call: TRBJ1-3
cdr3_nt: TGCGCCAGCTCACCGGGGGCAATTACTGGAAACACCATATATTTT
cdr3_aa: CASSPGAITGNTIYF

d_call: -
clone_size: -
v_call: TRBV7-9
j_call: TRBJ2-1
cdr3_nt: TGTGCCAGCAGCTTAGCCCTCGGCAGGGCCAATGAGCAGTTCTTC
cdr3_aa: CASSLALGRANEQFF

d_call: -
clone_size: once
v_call: TRBV23-1
j_call: TRBJ2-2
cdr3_nt: TGCGCCAGCAGTCCCCGGTACGATGTCGTCACCGGGGAGCTGTTTTTT
cdr3_aa: CASSPRYDVVTGELFF

d_call: TRBD1
clone_size: -
v_call: TRBV9
j_call: TRBJ2-7
cdr3_nt: TGTGCCAGCAGCACAGGGGGGTATGGGGAGCAGTACTTC
cdr3_aa: CASSTGGYGEQYF

d_call: TRBD2
clone_size: -
v_call: TRBV24-1
j_call: TRBJ2-3
cdr3_nt: TGTGCCACCAGTGAAACTAGCGGGAGCTCAGATACGCAGTATTTT
cdr3_aa: CATSETSGSSDTQYF

d_call: -
clone_size: once
v_call: TRBV18
j_call: TRBJ1-1
cdr3_nt: TGTGCCAGCTCACCGGATGGATATTCCGGGAACACTGAAGCTTTCTTT
cdr3_aa: CASSPDGYSGNTEAFF

d_call: -
clone_size: -
v_call: TRBV7-9
j_call: TRBJ2-3
cdr3_nt: TGTGCCAGCAGCTCCTTAAGGGGCGGTGATACGCAGTATTTT
cdr3_aa: CASSSLRGGDTQYF

d_call: -
clone_size: -
v_call: TRBV24-1
j_call: TRBJ2-5
cdr3_nt: TGTGCCACCAGTGATTCTACGGGGGCGGGAGAGACCCAGTACTTC
cdr3_aa: CATSDSTGAGETQYF

d_call: TRBD2
clone_size: -
v_call: TRBV19
j_call: TRBJ2-1
cdr3_nt: TGTGCCAGTAGACCAAGGGGACTAGCGTCGGGAAATGAGCAGTTCTTC
cdr3_aa: CASRPRGLASGNEQFF

d_call: -
clone_size: -
v_call: TRBV18
j_call: TRBJ1-5
cdr3_nt: TGTGCCAGCTCACCGGACAGTTTTAGCAATCAGCCCCAGCATTTT
cdr3_aa: CASSPDSFSNQPQHF

d_call: TRBD2
clone_size: -
v_call: TRBV2
j_call: TRBJ2-1
cdr3_nt: TGTGCCAGCGTGCGGGAGGGCCGCGATGAGCAGTTCTTC
cdr3_aa: CASVREGRDEQFF

d_call: TRBD1
clone_size: -
v_call: TRBV27
j_call: TRBJ2-3
cdr3_nt: TGTGCCAGCAGACGACAGGGGGCCACAGATACGCAGTATTTT
cdr3_aa: CASRRQGATDTQYF

d_call: -
clone_size: few
v_call: TRBV10-3
j_call: TRBJ1-2
cdr3_nt: TGTGCCATCAGTACCAGACGGTATGGCTACACCTTC
cdr3_aa: CAISTRRYGYTF

d_call: -
clone_size: -
v_call: TRBV2
j_call: TRBJ1-5
cdr3_nt: TGTGCCAGCAGTGACGGATACGAGCCCCAGCATTTT
cdr3_aa: CASSDGYEPQHF

d_call: TRBD1
clone_size: -
v_call: TRBV5-1
j_call: TRBJ1-6
cdr3_nt: TGCGCCAGCGGCGAGGGGGCGCTTGGTTCACCCCTCCACTTT
cdr3_aa: CASGEGALGSPLHF

d_call: -
clone_size: -
v_call: TRBV28
j_call: TRBJ1-5
cdr3_nt: TGTGCCAGCAGTCCGGGGGGTCAGCCCCAGCATTTT
cdr3_aa: CASSPGGQPQHF

d_call: -
clone_size: once
v_call: TRBV24-1
j_call: TRBJ2-2
cdr3_nt: TGTGCCACCGACCGGGGAGGGGGCACCGGGGAGCTGTTTTTT
cdr3_aa: CATDRGGGTGELFF

d_call: -
clone_size: -
v_call: TRBV5-1
j_call: TRBJ2-7
cdr3_nt: TGCGCCAGCAGTCCTTCACTGAGGGCTAGTGACTACGAGCAGTACTTC
cdr3_aa: CASSPSLRASDYEQYF

d_call: TRBD1
clone_size: -
v_call: TRBV5-1
j_call: TRBJ2-2
cdr3_nt: TGCGCCAGCAGCTTGAGGGCGGGACAGGACACCGGGGAGCTGTTTTTT
cdr3_aa: CASSLRAGQDTGELFF

d_call: TRBD1
clone_size: once
v_call: TRBV30
j_call: TRBJ1-5
cdr3_nt: TGTGCCTGGAGTGTGAGGGGGCGGATAAGCAATCAGCCCCAGCATTTT
cdr3_aa: CAWSVRGRISNQPQHF

d_call: -
clone_size: -
v_call: TRBV6-1
j_call: TRBJ2-7
cdr3_nt: TGTGCCAGCAGTGAAGACGGATTTACCTACGAGCAGTACTTC
cdr3_aa: CASSEDGFTYEQYF

d_call: TRBD2
clone_size: -
v_call: TRBV7-9
j_call: TRBJ2-7
cdr3_nt: TGTGCCAGCAGCTCCCCGTTAAGCGGGGATCCGTCCTACGAGCAGTACTTC
cdr3_aa: CASSSPLSGDPSYEQYF

d_call: -
clone_size: -
v_call: TRBV30
j_call: TRBJ1-5
cdr3_nt: TGTGCCTGGAGTATTCAGACTAGCAATCAGCCCCAGCATTTT
cdr3_aa: CAWSIQTSNQPQHF

d_call: TRBD2
clone_size: -
v_call: TRBV9
j_call: TRBJ2-3
cdr3_nt: TGTGCCAGCAGCGTAACAAGTCGAGTAGCGGGAGGTTCAGATACGCAGTATTTT
cdr3_aa: CASSVTSRVAGGSDTQYF

d_call: TRBD1
clone_size: -
v_call: TRBV18
j_call: TRBJ1-1
cdr3_nt: TGTGCCAGCTCACCCTGGACAGGGATGAACACTGAAGCTTTCTTT
cdr3_aa: CASSPWTGMNTEAFF

d_call: TRBD1
clone_size: few
v_call: TRBV5-1
j_call: TRBJ1-1
cdr3_nt: TGCGCCAGCGGACAGGGGTTGGGCACTGAAGCTTTCTTT
cdr3_aa: CASGQGLGTEAFF

d_call: -
clone_size: -
v_call: TRBV18
j_call: TRBJ2-3
cdr3_nt: TGTGCCAGCTCCCCGAGGGGGAGTCCAAGCACAGATACGCAGTATTTT
cdr3_aa: CASSPRGSPSTDTQYF

d_call: -
clone_size: -
v_call: TRBV29-1
j_call: TRBJ2-1
cdr3_nt: TGCAGCGGCGACAGAGCCAATGAGCAGTTCTTC
cdr3_aa: CSGDRANEQFF

d_call: -
clone_size: few
v_call: TRBV10-1
j_call: TRBJ1-5
cdr3_nt: TGCGCCAGCAGTGAGTCGGAGGCCAGTCAGCCCCAGCATTTT
cdr3_aa: CASSESEASQPQHF

d_call: -
clone_size: -
v_call: TRBV27
j_call: TRBJ1-4
cdr3_nt: TGTGCCAGCAGGAAAGTAGACGGGATCCTTAATGAAAAACTGTTTTTT
cdr3_aa: CASRKVDGILNEKLFF

d_call: TRBD2
clone_size: -
v_call: TRBV2
j_call: TRBJ2-5
cdr3_nt: TGTGCCAGCAGTGACGGCGGGAGGGCGGGAACCCAGTACTTC
cdr3_aa: CASSDGGRAGTQYF

d_call: -
clone_size: -
v_call: TRBV5-1
j_call: TRBJ2-7
cdr3_nt: TGCGCCAGCAGCGGAGTGGACGCCCTACAGGGATTTCCCTACGAGCAGTACTTC
cdr3_aa: CASSGVDALQGFPYEQYF

d_call: TRBD1
clone_size: -
v_call: TRBV20-1
j_call: TRBJ2-7
cdr3_nt: TGCAGTGCTAGTTGGGGACAGCCCTCCTACGAGCAGTACTTC
cdr3_aa: CSASWGQPSYEQYF

d_call: TRBD1
clone_size: -
v_call: TRBV4-1
j_call: TRBJ1-1
cdr3_nt: TGCGCCAGCAGCCAGGACAGGGCGTACACTGAAGCTTTCTTT
cdr3_aa: CASSQDRAYTEAFF

d_call: -
clone_size: -
v_call: TRBV18
j_call: TRBJ2-1
cdr3_nt: TGTGCCAGCTCACCACCGGCAGGGTCGGAGAATGAGCAGTTCTTC
cdr3_aa: CASSPPAGSENEQFF

d_call: -
clone_size: once
v_call: TRBV27
j_call: TRBJ1-1
cdr3_nt: TGTGCCAGCAGTTTTTGGGGAGGAGCTTTCTTT
cdr3_aa: CASSFWGGAFF

d_call: -
clone_size: -
v_call: TRBV11-1
j_call: TRBJ2-7
cdr3_nt: TGTGCCAGCAGCTGGGACGGTGACGCGGCCTACGAGCAGTACTTC
cdr3_aa: CASSWDGDAAYEQYF

d_call: TRBD2
clone_size: -
v_call: TRBV9
j_call: TRBJ2-3
cdr3_nt: TGTGCCAGCAGTCCCTTAGCGGGCAACCGGGGAGATACGCAGTATTTT
cdr3_aa: CASSPLAGNRGDTQYF

d_call: -
clone_size: -
v_call: TRBV19
j_call: TRBJ2-3
cdr3_nt: TGTGCCAGTAGCCTGGACTATTTTACAGATACGCAGTATTTT
cdr3_aa: CASSLDYFTDTQYF

d_call: TRBD1
clone_size: -
v_call: TRBV7-9
j_call: TRBJ2-2
cdr3_nt: TGTGCCAGCAGCAACTCGGCGGACAGGGGGCTAGGAACCGGGGAGCTGTTTTTT
cdr3_aa: CASSNSADRGLGTGELFF

d_call: TRBD1
clone_size: -
v_call: TRBV19
j_call: TRBJ2-6
cdr3_nt: TGTGCCAGTAGTATGGGGACAGGGGTGACTAGGGGGGCCAACGTCCTGACTTTC
cdr3_aa: CASSMGTGVTRGANVLTF

d_call: -
clone_size: -
v_call: TRBV30
j_call: TRBJ2-7
cdr3_nt: TGTGCCTGGAGTGTACTCTACGAGCAGTACTTC
cdr3_aa: CAWSVLYEQYF

d_call: TRBD2
clone_size: -
v_call: TRBV15
j_call: TRBJ2-1
cdr3_nt: TGTGCCACCAGCAGAGGCTGGGTGGGCGGGAGGGCCGGTGAGCAGTTCTTC
cdr3_aa: CATSRGWVGGRAGEQFF

d_call: -
clone_size: -
v_call: TRBV7-6
j_call: TRBJ2-7
cdr3_nt: TGTGCCAGCAGCTTAGCCGTGGATCCCGGGTACGAGCAGTACTTC
cdr3_aa: CASSLAVDPGYEQYF